This is a list of T cell receptor beta chains from one sample in a study of blood T cell repertoires in COVID-19. The repertoire was sequenced with immunoSEQ multiplex PCR; TCRdb's copy has only in-frame clones and lacks some. Of about 120,000 clones in the sample, over 75% were seen once. The sample consisted of peripheral blood. The receptors stem from a man in his 70s with active or convalescent COVID-19. The CDR3 runs from the conserved cysteine through the conserved F or W. Fields, in order: J gene, V gene, clone size, CDR3 protein. Size values are once, few and many counts, or a class for expanded clones, and some rows have none.

J: TRBJ1-2; V: TRBV6-5; size: .; CDR3: CASSYLDRNYGYTF
J: TRBJ2-2; V: TRBV6-4; size: once; CDR3: CASSDSGGNTGELFF
J: TRBJ2-7; V: TRBV18; size: few; CDR3: CASSAGQASYEQYF
J: TRBJ1-2; V: TRBV30; size: .; CDR3: CAWSLSRGDLGGYTF
J: TRBJ1-1; V: TRBV11-3; size: .; CDR3: CASSAGQGGNTEAFF
J: TRBJ1-2; V: TRBV7-3; size: .; CDR3: CASSLTGTGFGGYTF
J: TRBJ2-3; V: TRBV5-6; size: .; CDR3: CASSPVGTDTQYF
J: TRBJ2-5; V: TRBV28; size: .; CDR3: CASSLGGGETQYF
J: TRBJ2-5; V: TRBV6-5; size: .; CDR3: CASRAGTGGETQYF
J: TRBJ2-1; V: TRBV15; size: .; CDR3: CATSPKDGDISYNEQFF
J: TRBJ1-2; V: TRBV6-6; size: .; CDR3: CASNRSEREGGYTF
J: TRBJ2-7; V: TRBV7-8; size: few; CDR3: CASTLLQGAYEQYF
J: TRBJ2-2; V: TRBV18; size: once; CDR3: CASSPAGGTGELFF